The clone carrying this T cell receptor (beta chain) is a singleton in its sample. The authors' processing: Reference gene primer amplification yielded estimated nucleated cell counts. The table came from immunoSEQ multiplex PCR; TCRdb's copy has only in-frame clones and leaves some out. V and J calls and clone size are copied from that table; D and trimming were computed from the DNA. The sample records about 180,000 clones, around 89% being singletons. This sample stems from a study of blood T cell repertoires in COVID-19. Study overall: Both acute and convalescent COVID-19 samples were obtained from the United States, Italy and Spain. Sources were T cells, B-cell-depleted T cells, or PBMCs; the material itself was cDNA or gDNA.

Germline values: CDR1 MGHDK, CDR2 SYGVNS. V gave up 3 bases and J gave up 1 base, with 13 bases separating them. The CDR3 consists of 16 residues. Sequenced input: peripheral blood. This TCR derives from a man aged 18 to 29 who had recovered from COVID-19. This chain joins TRBV25-1 and TRBJ1-3; D perhaps matches TRBD1 (6 bases). The CDR3 bases are TGTGCCAGCAGTGATCCCAGGGGTATGTCTGGAAACACCATATATTTT. Translation gives CASSDPRGMSGNTIYF.